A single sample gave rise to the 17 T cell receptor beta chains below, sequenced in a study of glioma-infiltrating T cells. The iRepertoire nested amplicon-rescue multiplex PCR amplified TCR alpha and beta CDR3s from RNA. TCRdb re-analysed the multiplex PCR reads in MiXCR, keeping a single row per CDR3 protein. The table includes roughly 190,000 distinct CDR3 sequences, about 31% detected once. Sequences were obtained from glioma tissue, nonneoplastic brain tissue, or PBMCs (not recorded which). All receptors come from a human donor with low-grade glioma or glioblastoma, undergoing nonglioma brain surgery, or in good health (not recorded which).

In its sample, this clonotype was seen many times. The CDR3 is CASSYGYYNEQFF. The DNA for the CDR3 is TGTGCCAGCAGTTACGGATACTACAATGAGCAGTTCTTC. The V and J genes are TRBV6-2 or TRBV6-3 and TRBJ2-1, with D unresolved. Germline V lookup: CDR1 MNHEY, CDR2 SVGEGT. This CDR3 has 13 residues. Trimming removed 2 bases from V and 3 bases from J, with 5 bases in between.

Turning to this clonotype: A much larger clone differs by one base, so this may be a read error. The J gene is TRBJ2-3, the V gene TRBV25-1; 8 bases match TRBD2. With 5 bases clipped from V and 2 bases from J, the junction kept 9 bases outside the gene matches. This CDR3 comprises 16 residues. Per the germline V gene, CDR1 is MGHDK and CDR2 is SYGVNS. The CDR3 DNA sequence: TGTGCCAGCAGTCTTCCGACTAGCGTGGCCACAGATACGCAGTATTTT. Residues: CASSLPTSVATDTQYF.

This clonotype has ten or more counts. The CDR3 here is CASSLAGRFYEQYF. The CDR3, as DNA: TGTGCCAGCAGCTTGGCGGGGCGCTTCTACGAGCAGTACTTC. The chain employs TRBV5-4 and TRBJ2-7; the D call may be TRBD1 or TRBD2 (5 bases each). The CDR3 sequence is 14 residues long. CDR1 is SGHNT and CDR2 is YYREEE in the germline V gene (reference sequence). Trimming took 0 bases from V and 3 from J, leaving 10 bases between them. Based on the CDR3 plus reference TRBV5-4 and TRBJ2-7, the full variable domain is ETGVTQSPTHLIKTRGQQVTLRCSSQSGHNTVSWYQQALGQGPQFIFQYYREEENGRGNFPPRFSGLQFPNYSSELNVNALELDDSALYLCASSLAGRFYEQYFGPGTRLTVT.

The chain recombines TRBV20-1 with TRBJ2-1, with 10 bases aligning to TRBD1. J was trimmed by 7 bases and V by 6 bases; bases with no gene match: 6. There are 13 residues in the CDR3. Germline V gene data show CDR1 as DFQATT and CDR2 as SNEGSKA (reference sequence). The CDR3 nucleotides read TGCAGTGCGGGACAGGGGACAGGGAATGAGCAGTTCTTC. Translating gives CSAGQGTGNEQFF.

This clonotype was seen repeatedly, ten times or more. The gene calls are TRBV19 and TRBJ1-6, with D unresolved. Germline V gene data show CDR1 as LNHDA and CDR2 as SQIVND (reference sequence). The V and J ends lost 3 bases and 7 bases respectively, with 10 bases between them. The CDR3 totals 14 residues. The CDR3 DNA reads TGTGCCAGTAGTATCCGGGAAGGCAATTCACCCCTCCACTTT. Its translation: CASSIREGNSPLHF.

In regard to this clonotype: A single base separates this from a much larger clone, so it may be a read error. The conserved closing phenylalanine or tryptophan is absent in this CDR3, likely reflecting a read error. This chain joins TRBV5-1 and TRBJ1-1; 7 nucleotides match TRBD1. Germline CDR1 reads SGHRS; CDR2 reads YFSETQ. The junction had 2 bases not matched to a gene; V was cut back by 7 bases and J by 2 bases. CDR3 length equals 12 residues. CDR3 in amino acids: CASRDSNTEAFS. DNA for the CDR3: TGCGCCAGCCGGGACAGTAACACTGAAGCTTTCTCT.

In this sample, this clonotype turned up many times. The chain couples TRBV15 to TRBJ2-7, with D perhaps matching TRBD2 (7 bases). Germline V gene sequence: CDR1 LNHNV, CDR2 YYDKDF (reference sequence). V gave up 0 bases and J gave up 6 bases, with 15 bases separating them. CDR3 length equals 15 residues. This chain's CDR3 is CATSRDVGGGSEQYF. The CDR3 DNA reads TGTGCCACCAGCAGAGATGTTGGGGGGGGCAGCGAGCAGTACTTC. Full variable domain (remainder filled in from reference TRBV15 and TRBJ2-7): DAMVIQNPRYQVTQFGKPVTLSCSQTLNHNVMYWYQQKSSQAPKLLFHYYDKDFNNEADTPDNFQSRRPNTSFCFLDIRSPGLGDTAMYLCATSRDVGGGSEQYFGPGTRLTVT.

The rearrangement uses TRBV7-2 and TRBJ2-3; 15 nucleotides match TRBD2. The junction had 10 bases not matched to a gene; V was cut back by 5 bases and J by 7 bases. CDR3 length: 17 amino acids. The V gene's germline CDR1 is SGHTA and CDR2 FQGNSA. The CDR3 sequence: CASSHRTSGRAENTQYF. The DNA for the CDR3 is TGTGCCAGCAGCCACCGGACTAGCGGGAGGGCGGAGAATACGCAGTATTTT.

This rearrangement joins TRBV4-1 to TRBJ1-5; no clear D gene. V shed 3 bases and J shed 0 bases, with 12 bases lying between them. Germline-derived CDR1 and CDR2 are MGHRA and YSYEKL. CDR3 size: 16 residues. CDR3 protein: CASSHRLFNSNQPQHF. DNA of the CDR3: TGCGCCAGCAGCCACCGTCTCTTTAATAGCAATCAGCCCCAGCATTTT.

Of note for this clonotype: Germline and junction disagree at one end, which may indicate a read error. The CDR3 DNA reads as TGCAGCGTCGACATTGATATTGGTTCCTATGTCTACACCTTC. This codes for CSVDIDIGSYVYTF. The rearrangement uses TRBV29-1 and TRBJ1-2; D is unclear. The CDR3 runs to 14 residues. Germline V CDR1 and CDR2: SQVTM, ANQGSEA.

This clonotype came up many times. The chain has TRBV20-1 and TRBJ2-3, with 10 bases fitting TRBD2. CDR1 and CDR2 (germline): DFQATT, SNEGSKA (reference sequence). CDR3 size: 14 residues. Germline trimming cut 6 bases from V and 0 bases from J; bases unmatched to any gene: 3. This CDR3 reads CSAPAGGSTDTQYF. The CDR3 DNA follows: TGCAGTGCCCCAGCGGGAGGGAGCACAGATACGCAGTATTTT.

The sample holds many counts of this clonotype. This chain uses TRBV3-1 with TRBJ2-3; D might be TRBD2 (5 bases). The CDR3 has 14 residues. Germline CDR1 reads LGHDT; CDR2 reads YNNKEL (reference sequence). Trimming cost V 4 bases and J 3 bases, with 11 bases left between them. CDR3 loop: CASSRSGGTDTQYF. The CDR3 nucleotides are TGTGCCAGCAGCCGTTCCGGCGGGACAGATACGCAGTATTTT.

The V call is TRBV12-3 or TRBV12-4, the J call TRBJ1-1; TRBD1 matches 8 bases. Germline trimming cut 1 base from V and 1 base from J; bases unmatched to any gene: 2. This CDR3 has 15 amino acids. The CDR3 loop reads CASSLGRGRNTEAFF. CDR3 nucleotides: TGTGCCAGCAGTTTAGGCAGGGGGCGGAACACTGAAGCTTTCTTT.

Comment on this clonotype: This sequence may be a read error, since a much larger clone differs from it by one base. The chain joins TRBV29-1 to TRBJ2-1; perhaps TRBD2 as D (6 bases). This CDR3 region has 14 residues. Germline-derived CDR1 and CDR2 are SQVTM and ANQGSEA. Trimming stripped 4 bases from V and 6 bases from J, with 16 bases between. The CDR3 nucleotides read TGCAGCGTTGCCGGGGTAGCGGTATTCAATGAGCAGTTCTTC. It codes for CSVAGVAVFNEQFF.

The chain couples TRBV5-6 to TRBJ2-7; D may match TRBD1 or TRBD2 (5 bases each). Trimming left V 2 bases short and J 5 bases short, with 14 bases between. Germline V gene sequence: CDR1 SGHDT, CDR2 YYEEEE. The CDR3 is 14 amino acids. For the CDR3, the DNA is TGTGCCAGCAGCTTCGGGACGGGAATGCACGAGCAGTACTTC. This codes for CASSFGTGMHEQYF.

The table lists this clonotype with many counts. The CDR3 sequence is CASSSPKNYEQYF. The CDR3 nucleotides are TGTGCCAGCAGTTCCCCGAAGAATTACGAGCAGTACTTC. The chain combines TRBV28 with TRBJ2-7; D is uncertain. CDR1 is MDHEN and CDR2 is SYDVKM in the germline V gene. Trimming took off 4 bases at V and 4 bases at J, with 11 bases between the two ends. This CDR3 contains 13 residues.

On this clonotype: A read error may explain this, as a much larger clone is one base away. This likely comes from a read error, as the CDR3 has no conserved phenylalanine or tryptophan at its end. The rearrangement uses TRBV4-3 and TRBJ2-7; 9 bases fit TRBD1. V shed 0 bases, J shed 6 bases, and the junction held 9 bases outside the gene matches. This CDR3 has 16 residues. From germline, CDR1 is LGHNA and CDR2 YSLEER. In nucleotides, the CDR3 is TGCGCCAGCAGCCAAGATCGTGCGACAGGGGGTAGCGAGCAGTACCTC. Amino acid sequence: CASSQDRATGGSEQYL.